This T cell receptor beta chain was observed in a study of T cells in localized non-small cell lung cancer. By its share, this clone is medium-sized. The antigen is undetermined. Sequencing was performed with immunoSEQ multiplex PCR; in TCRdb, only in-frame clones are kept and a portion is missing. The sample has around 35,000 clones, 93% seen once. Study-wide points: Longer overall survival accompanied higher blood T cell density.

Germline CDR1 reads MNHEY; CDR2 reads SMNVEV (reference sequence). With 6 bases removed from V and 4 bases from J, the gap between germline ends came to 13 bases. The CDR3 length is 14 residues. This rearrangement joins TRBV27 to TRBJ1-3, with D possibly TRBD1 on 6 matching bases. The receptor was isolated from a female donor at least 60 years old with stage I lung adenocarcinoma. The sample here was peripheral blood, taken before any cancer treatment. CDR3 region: CASRPRQEGNTIYF. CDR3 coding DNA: TGTGCCAGCAGACCTCGACAGGAAGGAAACACCATATATTTT.